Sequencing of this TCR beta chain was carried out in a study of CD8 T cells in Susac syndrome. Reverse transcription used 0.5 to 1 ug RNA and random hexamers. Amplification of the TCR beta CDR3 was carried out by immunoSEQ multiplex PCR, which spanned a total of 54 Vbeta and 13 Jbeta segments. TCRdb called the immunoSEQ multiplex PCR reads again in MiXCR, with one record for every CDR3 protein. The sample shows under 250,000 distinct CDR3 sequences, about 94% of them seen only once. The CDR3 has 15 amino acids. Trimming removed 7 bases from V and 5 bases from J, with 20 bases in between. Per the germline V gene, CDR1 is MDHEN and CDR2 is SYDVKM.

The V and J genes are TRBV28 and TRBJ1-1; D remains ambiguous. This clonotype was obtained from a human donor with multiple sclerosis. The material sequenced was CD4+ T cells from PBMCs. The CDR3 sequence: CASTAPRPGGTEAFF. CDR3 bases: TGTGCCAGCACCGCACCAAGGCCGGGAGGAACTGAAGCTTTCTTT.